What follows are 20 T cell receptor beta chains derived from one specimen sequenced in a study of molecular identifiers for immune sequencing clone quantification. Via MiXCR, TCRdb re-called the PCR reads, giving one row per CDR3 protein. This sample yields fewer than 350,000 distinct CDR3 sequences, of which over 20% are seen a single time; 0.81% belongs to the top ten. The source material was naive CD8+ T cells from blood, with Jurkat cell RNA spiked in. Subset defined: FACS-sorted CD8+CD4-CCR7+CD45RA+ naive T cells. The receptors derive from a human donor in good health. Some libraries in this study had Jurkat cell RNA spiked in.

Comment on this clonotype: Possible read error: a much larger clone is one base away. The chain employs TRBV20-1 and TRBJ2-1; 7 nucleotides match TRBD2. With 4 bases clipped from V and 9 bases from J, the junction kept 18 bases outside the gene matches. This CDR3 has 16 amino acids. CDR1 is DFQATT, CDR2 SNEGSKA, per germline (reference sequence). CDR3 sequence: CSATPLEGGARGEQFF. The CDR3 DNA follows: TGCAGTGCTACCCCCTTAGAGGGAGGGGCTCGCGGTGAGCAGTTCTTC.

Concerning this clonotype: A read error may be the cause here, since a much bigger clone is one base away. This CDR3 is missing its conserved last phenylalanine or tryptophan, likely due to a read error. The gene calls are TRBV7-2 and TRBJ2-7; no firm D call. Germline V CDR1 and CDR2: SGHTA, FQGNSA. V was cut by 2 bases and J by 4 bases, with 6 bases left in between. CDR3 length: 12 residues. The CDR3 DNA reads TGTGCCAGCAGCTTAATTGGGTACGAGCAGTACTCC. As protein: CASSLIGYEQYS.

In its sample, this clonotype was seen many times. This chain uses TRBV7-9 with TRBJ2-5; TRBD1 is a possible D gene (5 bases). The CDR3 has 16 amino acids. Germline loops: CDR1 SEHNR, CDR2 FQNEAQ (reference sequence). V lost 4 bases and J 2 bases, leaving 17 bases between the germline ends. The DNA for the CDR3 is TGTGCCAGCAGCTACACTTTGGACATACCTCAAGAGACCCAGTACTTC. Its protein is CASSYTLDIPQETQYF.

Of note for this clonotype: Just one base apart from a much larger clone, this may be a read error. The CDR3 ends on some other residue instead of the conserved phenylalanine or tryptophan, so this is likely a read error. The chain couples TRBV6-5 to TRBJ1-1; D gene ambiguous. Germline CDR1 MNHEY, CDR2 SVGAGI. The CDR3 is made up of 14 amino acids. V lost 0 bases and J 2 bases, leaving 7 bases between the germline ends. The CDR3 nucleotides read TGTGCCAGCAGTTACTCGACCATTAACACTGAAGCTTTCCTT. It codes for CASSYSTINTEAFL.

Many counts were recorded for this clonotype. V and J are TRBV4-3 and TRBJ1-2, with 10 nucleotides matching TRBD1. Germline CDR1 and CDR2: LGHNA and YSLEER. The CDR3 is 16 amino acids. V lost 4 bases to trimming and J lost 5 bases; unmatched junction nucleotides: 10. CDR3 amino acids: CASSPGQGPSRYGYTF. The CDR3 nucleotides are TGCGCCAGCAGCCCGGGACAGGGGCCCTCTCGGTATGGCTACACCTTC.

This clonotype was detected ten times or more. This chain connects TRBV6-6 to TRBJ2-2; D is unresolved. Trimming pared 4 bases from V and 5 bases from J, leaving 5 bases between. This CDR3 is 12 amino acids long. CDR1 is MNHNY, CDR2 SVGAGI, per germline (reference sequence). The CDR3 spells CASSSDTGELFF. The CDR3 DNA reads as TGTGCCAGCAGTTCAGATACCGGGGAGCTGTTTTTT.

This clonotype was observed once. This may stem from a read error, because a much larger clone lies one nucleotide away. V gene TRBV6-5 combines with J gene TRBJ2-2, with D tentatively TRBD2 (5 bases). Germline values: CDR1 MNHEY, CDR2 SVGAGI. This CDR3 comprises 15 residues. CDR3 coding DNA: TGTGCCAGCACTTTAGCACTACCGAACACCGGGGAGCCGTTTTTT. This gives the protein CASTLALPNTGEPFF.

This clonotype was counted between two and nine times. V is TRBV4-3 and J is TRBJ2-7; tentatively, D is TRBD2 (6 bases). V was cut by 1 base and J by 0 bases, with 13 bases left in between. Germline CDR1 LGHNA, CDR2 YSLEER. This CDR3 comprises 16 residues. The CDR3 sequence is CASSQGSSGSSYEQYF. CDR3 DNA: TGCGCCAGCAGCCAAGGATCCTCCGGGAGCTCCTACGAGCAGTACTTC.

A few counts support this clonotype. The rearrangement joins TRBV10-3 to TRBJ2-1; D unclear. The CDR3 consists of 14 residues. The germline V and J ends were trimmed by 0 bases and 4 bases, with 7 bases remaining between them. In germline, CDR1 is ENHRY, CDR2 SYGVKD. This CDR3 reads CAISESTSYNEQFF. CDR3 bases: TGTGCCATCAGTGAGTCGACCTCTTACAATGAGCAGTTCTTC.

This clonotype was counted ten times or more. V and J are TRBV12-3 or TRBV12-4 and TRBJ1-1; D ambiguous. The CDR3 covers 13 residues. V lost 2 bases to trimming and J lost 8 bases, with 12 bases between them. This CDR3 reads CASSLIFGNEAFF. CDR3 in DNA: TGTGCCAGCAGTTTAATCTTCGGTAACGAAGCTTTCTTT.

This clonotype was observed a few times. The chain links TRBV13 to TRBJ2-2, with D perhaps matching TRBD2 (6 bases). V gave up 4 bases and J gave up 0 bases, with 12 bases separating them. This CDR3 is 16 amino acids long. The V gene's germline CDR1 is PRHDT and CDR2 FYEKMQ (reference sequence). CDR3 in DNA: TGTGCCAGCAGCTCGAACGGGGGTTCGAACACCGGGGAGCTGTTTTTT. It translates to CASSSNGGSNTGELFF.

This clonotype has ten or more counts. The J gene is TRBJ2-5, the V gene TRBV14; 12 positions agree with TRBD2. CDR3 length equals 16 residues. J was trimmed by 1 base and V by 2 bases; bases with no gene match: 2. Germline V gene sequence: CDR1 SGHDN, CDR2 FVKESK. The CDR3 DNA follows: TGTGCCAGCAGCCAAAGGACTAGCGGGGTCCAAGAGACCCAGTACTTC. Translating it yields CASSQRTSGVQETQYF.

Ten or more counts support this clonotype. The V gene is TRBV20-1, the J gene TRBJ2-7, with TRBD1 matching over 8 bases. Germline CDR1 reads DFQATT; CDR2 reads SNEGSKA (reference sequence). CDR3 length: 13 residues. The junction had 4 bases not matched to a gene; V was cut back by 2 bases and J by 4 bases. The CDR3 DNA follows: TGCAGTGCTAGACTAACAGGGGGGTACGAGCAGTACTTC. Protein product: CSARLTGGYEQYF.

V and J are TRBV9 and TRBJ2-7; D gene uncertain. Looked up from germline, CDR1 is SGDLS and CDR2 is YYNGEE. The CDR3 totals 15 residues. Between the trimmed V and J ends, which lost 4 bases and 2 bases, there was a span of 16 bases. The CDR3 is CASSPETALTYEQYF. The CDR3 nucleotides read TGTGCCAGCAGCCCAGAGACGGCCCTTACCTACGAGCAGTACTTC.

This clonotype showed up many times. The chain carries TRBV20-1 and TRBJ2-7; maybe TRBD2 (5 bases). The CDR3 is 14 amino acids. CDR1 DFQATT and CDR2 SNEGSKA come from the germline V gene (reference sequence). Trimming removed 3 bases at V and 3 bases at J, with 15 bases between. The CDR3 reads CSARSRTVRYEQYF. CDR3 DNA: TGCAGTGCTAGGAGTAGGACTGTACGCTACGAGCAGTACTTC.

This clonotype was counted ten times or more. The chain employs TRBV12-3 or TRBV12-4 and TRBJ2-5; D is unclear. The V end was cut by 3 bases, the J end by 3 bases, with 11 bases between. CDR3 length: 14 amino acids. The CDR3 loop reads CASSFLNRKETQYF. The CDR3, as DNA: TGTGCCAGCAGTTTCCTAAATAGAAAAGAGACCCAGTACTTC.

With regard to this clonotype: This may be a read error: a much more frequent sequence differs by one nucleotide. This sequence joins TRBV30 and TRBJ2-7; possible D gene TRBD2, 5 bases. The V gene's germline CDR1 is GTSNPN and CDR2 SVGIG (reference sequence). The CDR3 consists of 11 residues. The CDR3 DNA sequence: TGTGCCTGGAGTCCGGGGAACGAGCAGTCCTTC. Residues: CAWSPGNEQSF.

Remarks on this clonotype: With a much larger clone just one base away, this may be a read error. This chain joins TRBV4-1 and TRBJ1-1, with 9 positions matching TRBD1. Germline-derived CDR1 and CDR2 are MGHRA and YSYEKL. Germline trimming cut 7 bases from V and 0 bases from J; bases unmatched to any gene: 3. The CDR3 totals 14 residues. The CDR3: CASKGQGLNTEAFF. For the CDR3, the DNA is TGCGCCAGCAAGGGACAGGGATTGAACACTGAAGCTTTCTTT.

The table lists this clonotype with many counts. The V call is TRBV28, the J call TRBJ2-2; D ambiguous. CDR1 and CDR2 from the germline V gene are MDHEN and SYDVKM. The CDR3 runs 15 residues. CDR3 loop: CATETYERNTGELFF. DNA for the CDR3: TGTGCAACGGAGACTTACGAAAGGAACACCGGGGAGCTGTTTTTT. The full variable domain, completed using reference TRBV28 and TRBJ2-2, is DVKVTQSSRYLVKRTGEKVFLECVQDMDHENMFWYRQDPGLGLRLIYFSYDVKMKEKGDIPEGYSVSREKKERFSLILESASTNQTSMYLCATETYERNTGELFFGEGSRLTVL.

On this clonotype itself: A much larger clone is a single base away; this may be a read error. This rearrangement joins TRBV28 to TRBJ2-3; 7 nucleotides match TRBD1. Germline CDR1 reads MDHEN; CDR2 reads SYDVKM. The CDR3 has 13 amino acids. Here the CDR3 reads CASRPRGTDTQCF. DNA for the CDR3: TGTGCCAGCAGACCCAGGGGGACAGATACGCAGTGTTTT.